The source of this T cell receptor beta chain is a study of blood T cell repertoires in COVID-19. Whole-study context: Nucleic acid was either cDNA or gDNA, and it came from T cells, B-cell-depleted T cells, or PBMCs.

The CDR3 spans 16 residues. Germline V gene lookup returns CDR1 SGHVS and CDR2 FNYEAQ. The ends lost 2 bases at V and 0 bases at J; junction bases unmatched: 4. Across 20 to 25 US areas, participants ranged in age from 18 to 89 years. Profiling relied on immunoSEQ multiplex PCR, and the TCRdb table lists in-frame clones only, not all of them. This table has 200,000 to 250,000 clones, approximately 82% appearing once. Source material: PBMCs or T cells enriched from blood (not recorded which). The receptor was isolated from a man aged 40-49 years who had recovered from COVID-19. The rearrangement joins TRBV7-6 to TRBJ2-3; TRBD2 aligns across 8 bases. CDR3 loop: CASSLIRGGSTDTQYF. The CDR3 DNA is TGTGCCAGCAGCTTAATACGGGGGGGAAGCACAGATACGCAGTATTTT.